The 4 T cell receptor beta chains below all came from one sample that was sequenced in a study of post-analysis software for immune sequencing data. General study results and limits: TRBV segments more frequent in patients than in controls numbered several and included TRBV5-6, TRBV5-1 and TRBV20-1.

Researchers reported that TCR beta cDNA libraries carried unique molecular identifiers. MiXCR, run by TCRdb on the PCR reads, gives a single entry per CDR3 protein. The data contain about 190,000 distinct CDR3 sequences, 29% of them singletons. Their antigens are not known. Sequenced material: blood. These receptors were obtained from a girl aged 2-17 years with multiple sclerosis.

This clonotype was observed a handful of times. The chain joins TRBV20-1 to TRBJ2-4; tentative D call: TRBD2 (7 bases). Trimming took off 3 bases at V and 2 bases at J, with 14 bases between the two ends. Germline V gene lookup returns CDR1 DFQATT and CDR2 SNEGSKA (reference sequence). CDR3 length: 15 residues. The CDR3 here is CSASDGGPTKNIQYF. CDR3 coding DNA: TGCAGTGCTAGTGACGGGGGGCCAACCAAAAACATTCAGTACTTC.

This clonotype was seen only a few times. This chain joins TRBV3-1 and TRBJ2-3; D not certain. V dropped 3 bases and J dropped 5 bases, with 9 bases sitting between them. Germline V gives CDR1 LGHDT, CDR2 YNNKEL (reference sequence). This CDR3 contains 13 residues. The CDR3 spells CASSHARVDTQYF. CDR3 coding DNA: TGTGCCAGCAGCCACGCCAGAGTAGATACGCAGTATTTT.

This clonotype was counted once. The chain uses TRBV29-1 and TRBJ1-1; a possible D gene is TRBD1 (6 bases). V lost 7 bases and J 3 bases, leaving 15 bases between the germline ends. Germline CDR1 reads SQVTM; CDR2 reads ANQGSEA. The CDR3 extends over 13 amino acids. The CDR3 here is CSGRDNLDTEAFF. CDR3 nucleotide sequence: TGCAGCGGGAGGGACAACTTGGACACTGAAGCTTTCTTT. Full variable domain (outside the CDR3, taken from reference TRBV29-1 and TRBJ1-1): SAVISQKPSRDICQRGTSLTIQCQVDSQVTMMFWYRQQPGQSLTLIATANQGSEATYESGFVIDKFPISRPNLTFSTLTVSNMSPEDSSIYLCSGRDNLDTEAFFGQGTRLTVV.

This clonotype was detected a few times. CDR3 in DNA: TGTGCCAGCAGCCACATGGCAGCGAACACTGAAGCTTTCTTT. Its translation is CASSHMAANTEAFF. The rearrangement links TRBV7-2 to TRBJ1-1; D is uncertain. The CDR3 extends over 14 amino acids. Germline values: CDR1 SGHTA, CDR2 FQGNSA. Trimming stripped 5 bases from V and 1 base from J, with 11 bases between.